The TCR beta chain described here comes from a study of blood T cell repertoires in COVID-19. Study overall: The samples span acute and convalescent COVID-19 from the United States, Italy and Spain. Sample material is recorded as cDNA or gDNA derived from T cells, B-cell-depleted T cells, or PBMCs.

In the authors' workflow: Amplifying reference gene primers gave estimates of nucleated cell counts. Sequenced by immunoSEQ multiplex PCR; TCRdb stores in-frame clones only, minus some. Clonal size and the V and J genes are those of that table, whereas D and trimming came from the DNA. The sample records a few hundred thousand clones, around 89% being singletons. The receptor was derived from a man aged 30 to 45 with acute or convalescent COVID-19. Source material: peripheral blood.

The CDR3 DNA reads as TGTGCCTGGAGTTCGGACTTAGTGAGGACTGAAGCTTTCTTT. This codes for CAWSSDLVRTEAFF. The chain combines TRBV30 with TRBJ1-1; D is ambiguous. V was cut by 2 bases and J by 5 bases, with 15 bases left in between. This CDR3 region has 14 residues. The V gene's germline CDR1 is GTSNPN and CDR2 SVGIG (reference sequence).